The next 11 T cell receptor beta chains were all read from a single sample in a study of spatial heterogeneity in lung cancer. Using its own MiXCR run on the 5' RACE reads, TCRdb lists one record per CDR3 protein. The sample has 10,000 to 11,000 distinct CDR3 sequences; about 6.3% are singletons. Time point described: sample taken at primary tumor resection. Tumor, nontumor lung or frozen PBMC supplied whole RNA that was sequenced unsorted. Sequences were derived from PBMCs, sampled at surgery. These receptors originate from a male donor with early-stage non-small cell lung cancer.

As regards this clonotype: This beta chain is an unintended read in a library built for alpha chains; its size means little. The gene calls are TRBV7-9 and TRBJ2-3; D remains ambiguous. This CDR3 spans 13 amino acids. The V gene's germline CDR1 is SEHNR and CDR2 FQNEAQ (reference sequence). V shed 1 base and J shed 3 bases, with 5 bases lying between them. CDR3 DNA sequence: TGTGCCAGCAGCTTAGTGGGGACAGATACGCAGTATTTT. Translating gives CASSLVGTDTQYF.

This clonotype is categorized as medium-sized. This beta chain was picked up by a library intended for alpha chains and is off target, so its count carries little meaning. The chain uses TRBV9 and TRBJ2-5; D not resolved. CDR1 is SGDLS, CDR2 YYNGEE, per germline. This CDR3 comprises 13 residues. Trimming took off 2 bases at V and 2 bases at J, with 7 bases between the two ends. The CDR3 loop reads CASSVTEQETQYF. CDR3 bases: TGTGCCAGCAGCGTGACTGAGCAAGAGACCCAGTACTTC.

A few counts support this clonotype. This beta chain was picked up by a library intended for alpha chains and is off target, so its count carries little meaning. CDR3 sequence: CASSSRQGYNEQFF. The CDR3 DNA follows: TGTGCCAGCAGCTCCCGACAGGGCTACAATGAGCAGTTCTTC. The chain combines TRBV7-2 with TRBJ2-1; 7 bases map to TRBD1. V trimming: 4 bases; J trimming: 3 bases; junction bases outside the gene matches: 3. This CDR3 is built from 14 residues. Germline assignment: CDR1 SGHTA and CDR2 FQGNSA.

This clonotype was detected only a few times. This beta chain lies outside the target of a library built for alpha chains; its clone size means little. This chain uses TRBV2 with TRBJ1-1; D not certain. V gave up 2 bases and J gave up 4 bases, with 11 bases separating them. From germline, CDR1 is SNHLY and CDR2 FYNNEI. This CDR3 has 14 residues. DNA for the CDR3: TGTGCCAGCAGTGAACTACGGACGAGCACTGAAGCTTTCTTT. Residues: CASSELRTSTEAFF.

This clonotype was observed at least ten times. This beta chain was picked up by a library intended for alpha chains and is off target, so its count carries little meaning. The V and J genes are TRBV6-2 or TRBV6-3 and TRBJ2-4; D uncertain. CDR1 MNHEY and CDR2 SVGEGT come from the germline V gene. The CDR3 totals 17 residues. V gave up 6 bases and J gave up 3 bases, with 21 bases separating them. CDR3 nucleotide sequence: TGTGCCAGCAGCGGATGGAGCAACCGGTCAAACAAAAACATTCAGTACTTC. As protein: CASSGWSNRSNKNIQYF.

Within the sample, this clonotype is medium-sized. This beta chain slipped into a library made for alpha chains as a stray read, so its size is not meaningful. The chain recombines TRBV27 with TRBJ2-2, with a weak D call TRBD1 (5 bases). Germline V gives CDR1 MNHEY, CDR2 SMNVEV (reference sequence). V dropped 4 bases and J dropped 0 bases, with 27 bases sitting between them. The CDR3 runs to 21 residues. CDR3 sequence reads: CASSSKHQGYFTDANTGELFF. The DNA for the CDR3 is TGTGCCAGCAGTTCCAAGCACCAGGGTTATTTTACGGACGCGAACACCGGGGAGCTGTTTTTT.

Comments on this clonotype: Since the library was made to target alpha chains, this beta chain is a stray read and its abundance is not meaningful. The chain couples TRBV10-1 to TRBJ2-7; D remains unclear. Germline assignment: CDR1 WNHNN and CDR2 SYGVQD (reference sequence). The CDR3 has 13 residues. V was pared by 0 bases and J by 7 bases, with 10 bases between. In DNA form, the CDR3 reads TGCGCCAGCAGTGAGTCGACGGTCGGAGAGCAGTACTTC. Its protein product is CASSESTVGEQYF.

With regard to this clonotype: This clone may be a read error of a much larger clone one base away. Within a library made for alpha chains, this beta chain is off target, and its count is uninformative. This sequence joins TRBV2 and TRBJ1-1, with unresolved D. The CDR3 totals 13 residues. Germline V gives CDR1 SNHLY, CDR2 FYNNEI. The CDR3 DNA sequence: TGTGCCAGCAGTGAAGAACAGAGCACTGAAGATTTCTTT. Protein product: CASSEEQSTEDFF.

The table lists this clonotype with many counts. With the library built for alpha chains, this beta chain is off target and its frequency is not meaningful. The CDR3 bases are TGTGCCAGCAGTGAAAGTTGGCCCCCGTCGTATGAAAAACTGTTTTTT. This codes for CASSESWPPSYEKLFF. The J gene is TRBJ1-4, the V gene TRBV6-1; unclear D gene. Trimming took 2 bases from V and 6 from J, leaving 16 bases between them. The CDR3 is made up of 16 amino acids. Germline V lookup: CDR1 MNHNS, CDR2 SASEGT.

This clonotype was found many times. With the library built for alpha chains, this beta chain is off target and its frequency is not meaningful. CDR3 nucleotide sequence: TGTGCCAGCAGCTTATCCAGAGTAGGTACTGAAGCTTTCTTT. Protein sequence: CASSLSRVGTEAFF. The V gene is TRBV7-2, the J gene TRBJ1-1; D ambiguous. The V gene's germline CDR1 is SGHTA and CDR2 FQGNSA. The V and J ends lost 2 bases and 5 bases respectively, with 12 bases between them. This CDR3 contains 14 residues.

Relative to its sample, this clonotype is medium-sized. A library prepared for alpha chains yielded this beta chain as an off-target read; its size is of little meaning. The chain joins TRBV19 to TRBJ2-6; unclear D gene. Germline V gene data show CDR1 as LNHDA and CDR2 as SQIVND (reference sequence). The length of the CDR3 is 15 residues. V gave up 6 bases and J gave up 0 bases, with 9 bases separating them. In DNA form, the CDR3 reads TGTGCCAGTAGAGCCGGCCGCTCTGGGGCCAACGTCCTGACTTTC. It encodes CASRAGRSGANVLTF.